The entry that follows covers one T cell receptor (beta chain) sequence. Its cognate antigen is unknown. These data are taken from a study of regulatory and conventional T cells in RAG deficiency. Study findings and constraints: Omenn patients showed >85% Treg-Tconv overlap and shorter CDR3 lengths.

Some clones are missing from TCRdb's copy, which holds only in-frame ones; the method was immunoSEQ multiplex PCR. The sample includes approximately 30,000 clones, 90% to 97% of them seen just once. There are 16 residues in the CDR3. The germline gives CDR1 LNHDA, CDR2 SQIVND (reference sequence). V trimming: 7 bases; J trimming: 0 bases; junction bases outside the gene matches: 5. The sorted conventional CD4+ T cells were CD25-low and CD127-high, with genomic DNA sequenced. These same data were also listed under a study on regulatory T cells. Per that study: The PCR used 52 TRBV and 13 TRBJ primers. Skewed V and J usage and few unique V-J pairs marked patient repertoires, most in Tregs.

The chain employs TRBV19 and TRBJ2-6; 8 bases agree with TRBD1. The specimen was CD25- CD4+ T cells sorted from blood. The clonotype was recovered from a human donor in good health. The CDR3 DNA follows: TGTGCCAGTAAGGACAGGGCGACCTCTGGGGCCAACGTCCTGACTTTC. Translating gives CASKDRATSGANVLTF.